This T cell receptor (beta chain) was identified in a study of T cell repertoires in cytomegalovirus infection. One entry per CDR3 protein, called by TCRdb with MiXCR from the reads. Among hundreds of thousands of distinct CDR3 sequences listed, around 30% were seen once. Study results and caveats: Cumulated frequencies of public TCR beta families served to identify carriers of CMV plus the relevant HLA.

Remarks on this clonotype: Its cognate antigen is unknown.

The CDR3 covers 15 residues. The germline V gene encodes CDR1 MNHNS and CDR2 SASEGT. V gave up 0 bases and J gave up 2 bases, with 5 bases separating them. This clonotype was sampled from a human donor in good health (CMV status not recorded). Some clones in this sample may be carry-over from other donors' samples. The sequences come from cultured CD8+ T cells from PBMCs, collected from culture after CMV antigen stimulation. The J gene is TRBJ1-6, the V gene TRBV6-1; D unclear. The CDR3 here is CASSEALTYNSPLHF. Here the CDR3 DNA reads TGTGCCAGCAGTGAAGCGCTGACCTATAATTCACCCCTCCACTTT.